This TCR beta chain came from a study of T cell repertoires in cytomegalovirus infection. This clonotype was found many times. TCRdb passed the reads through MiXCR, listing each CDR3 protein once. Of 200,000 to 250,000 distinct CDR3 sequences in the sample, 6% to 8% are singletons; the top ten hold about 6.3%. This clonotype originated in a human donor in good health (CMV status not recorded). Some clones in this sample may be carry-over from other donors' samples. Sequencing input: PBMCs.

CDR3 bases: TGCAGCGTTGAAGTATACAGAAACTATGGCTACACCTTC. Translation gives CSVEVYRNYGYTF. The chain couples TRBV29-1 to TRBJ1-2; no firm D call. The CDR3 is 13 residues long. Germline CDR1 SQVTM, CDR2 ANQGSEA. Trimming left V 1 base short and J 2 bases short, with 8 bases between.